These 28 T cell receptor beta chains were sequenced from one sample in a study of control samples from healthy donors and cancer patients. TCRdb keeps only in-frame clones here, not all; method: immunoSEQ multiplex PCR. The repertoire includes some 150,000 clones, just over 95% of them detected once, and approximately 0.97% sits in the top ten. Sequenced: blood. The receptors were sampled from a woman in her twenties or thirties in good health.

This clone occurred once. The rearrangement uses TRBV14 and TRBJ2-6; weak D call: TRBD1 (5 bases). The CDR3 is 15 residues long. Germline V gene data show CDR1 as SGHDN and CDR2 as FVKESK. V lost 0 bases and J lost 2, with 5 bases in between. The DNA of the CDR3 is TGTGCCAGCAGCCAAGAAGGGGCTGGGGCCAACGTCCTGACTTTC. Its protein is CASSQEGAGANVLTF.

The CDR3 loop reads CASYSGGATEQFF. CDR3 bases: TGTGCCAGCTATAGCGGGGGGGCCACTGAGCAGTTCTTC. This chain connects TRBV10-3 to TRBJ2-1, with 11 bases identical to TRBD2. Unmatched junction bases numbered 8, after V lost 10 bases and J lost 9 bases. Germline lookup yields CDR1 ENHRY and CDR2 SYGVKD. This CDR3 is 13 amino acids long.

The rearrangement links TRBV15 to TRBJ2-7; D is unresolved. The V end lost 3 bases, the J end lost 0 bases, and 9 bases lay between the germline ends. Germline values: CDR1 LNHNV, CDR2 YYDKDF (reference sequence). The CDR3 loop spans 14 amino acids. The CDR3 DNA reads TGTGCCACCAGCAGGGGCAGAAACTCCTACGAGCAGTACTTC. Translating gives CATSRGRNSYEQYF.

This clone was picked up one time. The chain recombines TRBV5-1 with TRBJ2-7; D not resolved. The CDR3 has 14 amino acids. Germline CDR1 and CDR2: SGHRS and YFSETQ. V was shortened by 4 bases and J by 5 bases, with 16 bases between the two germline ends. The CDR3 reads CASSPPSEAHEQYF. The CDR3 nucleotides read TGCGCCAGCAGCCCTCCTTCAGAGGCCCACGAGCAGTACTTC.

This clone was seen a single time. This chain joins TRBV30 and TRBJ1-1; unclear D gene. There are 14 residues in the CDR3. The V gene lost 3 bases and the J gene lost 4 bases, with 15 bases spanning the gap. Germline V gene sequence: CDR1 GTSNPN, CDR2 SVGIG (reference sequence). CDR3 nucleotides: TGTGCCTGGAGATCAACCCGGAAGGTCACTGAAGCTTTCTTT. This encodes CAWRSTRKVTEAFF.

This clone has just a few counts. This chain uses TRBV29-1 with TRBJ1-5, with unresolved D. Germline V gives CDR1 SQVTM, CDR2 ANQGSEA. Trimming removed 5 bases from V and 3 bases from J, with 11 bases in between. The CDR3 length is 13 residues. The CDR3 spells CSVRAGLNQPQHF. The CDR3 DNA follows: TGCAGCGTTAGGGCAGGACTCAATCAGCCCCAGCATTTT.

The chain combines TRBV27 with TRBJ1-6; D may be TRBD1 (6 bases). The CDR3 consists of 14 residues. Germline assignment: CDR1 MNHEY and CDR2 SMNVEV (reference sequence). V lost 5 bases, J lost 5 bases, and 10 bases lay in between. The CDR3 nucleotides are TGTGCCAGCAGTATACAGGGTGATAATTCACCCCTCCACTTT. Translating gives CASSIQGDNSPLHF.

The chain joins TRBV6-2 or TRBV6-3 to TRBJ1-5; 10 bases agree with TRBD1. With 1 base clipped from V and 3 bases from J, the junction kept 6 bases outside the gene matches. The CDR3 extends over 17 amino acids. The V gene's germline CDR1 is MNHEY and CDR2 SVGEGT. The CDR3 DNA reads TGTGCCAGCAGTTACTTAAGGACAGGGGGTTTCAATCAGCCCCAGCATTTT. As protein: CASSYLRTGGFNQPQHF.

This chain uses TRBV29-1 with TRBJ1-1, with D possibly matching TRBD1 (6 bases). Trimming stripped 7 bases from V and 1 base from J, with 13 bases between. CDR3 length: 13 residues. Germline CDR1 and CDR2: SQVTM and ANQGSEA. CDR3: CSGRKTGNTEAFF. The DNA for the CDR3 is TGCAGCGGACGGAAGACAGGGAACACTGAAGCTTTCTTT.

CDR3 in DNA: TGTGCCAGCAGTTACTCGATGTATAGCGGGGGGTCAGCCAAAAACATTCAGTACTTC. Protein sequence: CASSYSMYSGGSAKNIQYF. The chain has TRBV6-7 and TRBJ2-4; TRBD2 matches 10 bases. TRBV6-7 is an ORF, with its function uncertain. Trimming at V came to 0 bases and at J to 0 bases, leaving 8 bases not matched to a gene. There are 19 residues in the CDR3.

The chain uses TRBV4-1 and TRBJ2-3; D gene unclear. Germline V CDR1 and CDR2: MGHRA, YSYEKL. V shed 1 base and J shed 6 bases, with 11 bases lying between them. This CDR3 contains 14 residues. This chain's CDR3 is CASSQAAPPDTQYF. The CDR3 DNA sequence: TGCGCCAGCAGCCAAGCGGCACCCCCCGATACGCAGTATTTT.

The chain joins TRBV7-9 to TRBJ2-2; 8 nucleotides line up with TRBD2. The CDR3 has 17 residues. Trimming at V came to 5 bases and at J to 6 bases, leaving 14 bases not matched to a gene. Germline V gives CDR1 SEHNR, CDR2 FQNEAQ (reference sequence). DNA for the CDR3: TGTGCCAGCAGCGACCTCTTAATTAGCGGGACCCCCGGGGAGCTGTTTTTT. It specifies CASSDLLISGTPGELFF.

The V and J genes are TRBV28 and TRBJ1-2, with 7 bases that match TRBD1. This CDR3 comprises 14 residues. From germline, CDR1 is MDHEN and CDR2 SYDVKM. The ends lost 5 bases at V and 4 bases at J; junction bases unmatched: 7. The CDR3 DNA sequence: TGTGCCAGCAGTCCCACAGGGGCGGCCTATGGCTACACCTTC. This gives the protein CASSPTGAAYGYTF.

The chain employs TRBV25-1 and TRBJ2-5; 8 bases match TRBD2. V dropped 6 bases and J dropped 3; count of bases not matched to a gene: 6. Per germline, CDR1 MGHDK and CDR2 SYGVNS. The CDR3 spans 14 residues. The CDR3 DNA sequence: TGTGCCAGCAGCTTACGGGGGGGGGAAGAGACCCAGTACTTC. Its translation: CASSLRGGEETQYF.

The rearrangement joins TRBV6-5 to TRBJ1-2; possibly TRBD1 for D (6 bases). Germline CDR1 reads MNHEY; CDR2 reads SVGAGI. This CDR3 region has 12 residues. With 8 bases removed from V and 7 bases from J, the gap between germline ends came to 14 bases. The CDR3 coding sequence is TGTGCCAGCCGCCCGGGGGCTTTTGGCTACACCTTC. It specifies CASRPGAFGYTF.

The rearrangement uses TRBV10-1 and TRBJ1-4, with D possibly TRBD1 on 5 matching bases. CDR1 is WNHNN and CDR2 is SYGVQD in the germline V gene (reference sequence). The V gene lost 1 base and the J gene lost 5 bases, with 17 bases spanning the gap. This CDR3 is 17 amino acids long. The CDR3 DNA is TGCGCCAGCAGTGAGTTCGGGGGACCCTACCCGAATGAAAAACTGTTTTTT. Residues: CASSEFGGPYPNEKLFF.

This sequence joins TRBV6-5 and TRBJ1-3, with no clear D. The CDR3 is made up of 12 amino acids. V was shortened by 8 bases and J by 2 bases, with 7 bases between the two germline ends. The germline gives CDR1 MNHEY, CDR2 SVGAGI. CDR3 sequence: CASGGAGNTIYF. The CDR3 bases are TGTGCCAGCGGCGGGGCTGGAAACACCATATATTTT.

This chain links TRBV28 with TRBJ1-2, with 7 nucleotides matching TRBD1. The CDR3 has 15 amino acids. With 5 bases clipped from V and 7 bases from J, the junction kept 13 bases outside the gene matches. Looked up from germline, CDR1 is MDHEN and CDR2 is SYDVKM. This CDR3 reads CASSAYGGGLGGYTF. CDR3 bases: TGTGCCAGCAGTGCCTATGGAGGGGGCTTGGGTGGCTACACCTTC.

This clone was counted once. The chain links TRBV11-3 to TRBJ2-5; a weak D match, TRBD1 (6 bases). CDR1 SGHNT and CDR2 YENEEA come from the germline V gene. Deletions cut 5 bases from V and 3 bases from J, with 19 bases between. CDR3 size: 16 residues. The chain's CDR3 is CASSREGTLGKETQYF. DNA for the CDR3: TGTGCCAGCAGCCGAGAGGGGACACTAGGAAAAGAGACCCAGTACTTC.

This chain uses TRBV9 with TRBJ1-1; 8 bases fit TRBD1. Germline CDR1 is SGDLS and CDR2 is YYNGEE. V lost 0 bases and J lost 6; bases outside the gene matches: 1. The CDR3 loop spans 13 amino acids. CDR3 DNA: TGTGCCAGCAGCGTAGTACAGGGGGCTGAAGCTTTCTTT. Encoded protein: CASSVVQGAEAFF.

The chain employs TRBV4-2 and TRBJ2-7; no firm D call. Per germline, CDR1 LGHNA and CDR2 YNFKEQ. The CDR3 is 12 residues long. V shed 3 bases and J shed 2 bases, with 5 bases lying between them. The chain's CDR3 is CASSQGTYEQYF. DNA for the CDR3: TGTGCCAGCAGCCAGGGAACCTACGAGCAGTACTTC.

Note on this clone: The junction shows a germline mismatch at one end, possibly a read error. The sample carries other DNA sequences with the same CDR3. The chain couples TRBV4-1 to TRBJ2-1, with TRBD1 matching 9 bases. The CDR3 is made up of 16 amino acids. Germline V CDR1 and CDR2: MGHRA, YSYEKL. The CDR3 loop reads CASSQDGTGYLNEQFF. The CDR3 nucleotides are TGTGCCAGCAGCCAAGACGGGACAGGGTATTTGAATGAGCAGTTCTTC.

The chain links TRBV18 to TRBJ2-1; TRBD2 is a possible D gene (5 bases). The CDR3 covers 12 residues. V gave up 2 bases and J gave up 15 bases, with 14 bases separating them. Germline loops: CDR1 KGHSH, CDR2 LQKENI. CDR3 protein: CASSPGRGGAFF. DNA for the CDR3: TGTGCCAGCTCACCAGGGAGAGGTGGTGCGTTCTTC. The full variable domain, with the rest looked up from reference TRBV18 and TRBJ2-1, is NAGVMQNPRHLVRRRGQEARLRCSPMKGHSHVYWYRQLPEEGLKFMVYLQKENIIDESGMPKERFSAEFPKEGPSILRIQQVVRGDSAAYFCASSPGRGGAFFGPGTRLTVL.

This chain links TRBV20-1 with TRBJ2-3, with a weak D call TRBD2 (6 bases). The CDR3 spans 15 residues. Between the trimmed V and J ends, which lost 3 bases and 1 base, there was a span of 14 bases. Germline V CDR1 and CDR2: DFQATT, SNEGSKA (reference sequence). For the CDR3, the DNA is TGCAGTGCTAGTCCGGGGAGGTTCGGCACAGATACGCAGTATTTT. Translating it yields CSASPGRFGTDTQYF.

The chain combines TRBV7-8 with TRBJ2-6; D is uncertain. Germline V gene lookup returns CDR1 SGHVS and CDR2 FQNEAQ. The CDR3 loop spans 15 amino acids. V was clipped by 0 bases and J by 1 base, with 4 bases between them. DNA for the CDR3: TGTGCCAGCAGCTTAGCAGGGTCTGGGGCCAACGTCCTGACTTTC. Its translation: CASSLAGSGANVLTF.

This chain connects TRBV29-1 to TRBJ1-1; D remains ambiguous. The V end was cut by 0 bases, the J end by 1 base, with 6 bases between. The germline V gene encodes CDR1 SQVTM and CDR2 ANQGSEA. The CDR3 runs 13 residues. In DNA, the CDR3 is TGCAGCGTTGAAGATCGGAGGAACACTGAAGCTTTCTTT. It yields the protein CSVEDRRNTEAFF.

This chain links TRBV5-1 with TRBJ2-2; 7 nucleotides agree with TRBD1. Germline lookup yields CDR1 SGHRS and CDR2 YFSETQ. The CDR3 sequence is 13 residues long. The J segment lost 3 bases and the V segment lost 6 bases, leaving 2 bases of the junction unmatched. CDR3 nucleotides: TGCGCCAGCACCGACAGGGACACCGGGGAGCTGTTTTTT. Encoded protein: CASTDRDTGELFF. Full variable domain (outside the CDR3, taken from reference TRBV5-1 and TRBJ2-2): KAGVTQTPRYLIKTRGQQVTLSCSPISGHRSVSWYQQTPGQGLQFLFEYFSETQRNKGNFPGRFSGRQFSNSRSEMNVSTLELGDSALYLCASTDRDTGELFFGEGSRLTVL.

CDR3 sequence reads: CASRTEGGNSPLHF. CDR3 DNA sequence: TGTGCCAGCAGGACGGAAGGTGGGAATTCACCCCTCCACTTT. The gene calls are TRBV2 and TRBJ1-6, with unresolved D. Deletions cut 6 bases from V and 7 bases from J, with 13 bases between. Germline V gene sequence: CDR1 SNHLY, CDR2 FYNNEI. CDR3 length: 14 amino acids.